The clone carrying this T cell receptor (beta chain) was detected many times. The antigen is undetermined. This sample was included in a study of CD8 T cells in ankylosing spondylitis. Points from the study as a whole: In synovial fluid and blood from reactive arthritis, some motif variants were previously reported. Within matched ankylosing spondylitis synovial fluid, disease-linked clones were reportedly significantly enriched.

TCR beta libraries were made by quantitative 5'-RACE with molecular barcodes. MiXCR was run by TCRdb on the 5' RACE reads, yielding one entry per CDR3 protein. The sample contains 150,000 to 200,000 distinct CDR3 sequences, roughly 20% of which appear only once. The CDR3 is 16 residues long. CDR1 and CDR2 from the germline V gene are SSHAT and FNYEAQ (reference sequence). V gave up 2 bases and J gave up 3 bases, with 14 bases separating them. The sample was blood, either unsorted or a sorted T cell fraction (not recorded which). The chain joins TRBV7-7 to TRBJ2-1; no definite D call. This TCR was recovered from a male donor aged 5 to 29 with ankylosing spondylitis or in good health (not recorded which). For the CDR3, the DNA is TGTGCCAGCAGCTTACTGTTTAGCAGCAACTACAATGAGCAGTTCTTC. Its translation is CASSLLFSSNYNEQFF. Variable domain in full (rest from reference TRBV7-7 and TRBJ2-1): GAGVSQSPRYKVTKRGQDVTLRCDPISSHATLYWYQQALGQGPEFLTYFNYEAQPDKSGLPSDRFSAERPEGSISTLTIQRTEQRDSAMYRCASSLLFSSNYNEQFFGPGTRLTVL.